This T cell receptor (beta chain) originates from a study of blood T cell repertoires in COVID-19. Study in general: Acute and convalescent COVID-19 samples came from the United States, Italy and Spain. Sample material is recorded as cDNA or gDNA derived from T cells, B-cell-depleted T cells, or PBMCs.

The germline V gene has CDR1 LGHDT and CDR2 YNNKEL (reference sequence). This CDR3 is 14 amino acids long. V was shortened by 4 bases and J by 12 bases, with 20 bases between the two germline ends. Methods used by the authors: Amplification of reference gene primers was used by the study to estimate nucleated cell counts. Here immunoSEQ multiplex PCR was the method, and the copy in TCRdb shows in-frame clones only, minus some. Clonal size and the V and J genes are those of that table, whereas D and trimming came from the DNA. The data contain roughly 100,000 clones, roughly 80% of them singletons. The sample consisted of peripheral blood. The J gene is TRBJ2-3, the V gene TRBV3-1 (or the pseudogene TRBV3-2); perhaps TRBD2 as D (6 bases). This TCR was sampled from a woman older than 75 with active or convalescent COVID-19. The chain's CDR3 is CASSPASSALDQYF. CDR3 DNA sequence: TGTGCCAGCAGCCCCGCGTCTAGCGCCCTTGACCAGTATTTT.